The next 2 T cell receptor beta chains were all read from a single sample in a study of PD-L1 blockade in urothelial cancer. Specified time point: pretreatment peripheral blood. Produced via immunoSEQ multiplex PCR; TCRdb's table is partial and in-frame only. The sample lists 130,000 or so clones, roughly 80% occurring once. The source material was PBMCs, sampled around atezolizumab (anti-PD-L1) treatment. The receptors derive from a man aged 50-60 years with urothelial cancer.

A note on this clone: The same CDR3 also results from other DNA sequences found in this sample. The V call is TRBV5-1, the J call TRBJ2-5; 7 nucleotides match TRBD1. The V and J ends lost 4 bases and 5 bases, in that order; junction bases with no gene match: 5. Germline V gene sequence: CDR1 SGHRS, CDR2 YFSETQ. This CDR3 has 13 residues. The CDR3 sequence is CASSADRVETQYF. The DNA for the CDR3 is TGCGCCAGCAGCGCCGACAGGGTTGAGACCCAGTACTTC.

A single count supports this clone. The chain recombines TRBV5-6 with TRBJ1-1; 8 bases are shared with TRBD1. CDR3 length equals 16 residues. Trimming took 4 bases from V and 1 from J; bases not matched to a gene: 9. Germline V CDR1 and CDR2: SGHDT, YYEEEE. CDR3 amino acids: CASSPSPTGANTEAFF. The CDR3 DNA sequence: TGTGCCAGCAGCCCGTCACCGACAGGGGCGAACACTGAAGCTTTCTTT.